Below are 10 T cell receptor beta chains sequenced from a single sample in a study of T cells after posttransplantation cyclophosphamide. Data came from immunoSEQ multiplex PCR; TCRdb stores just in-frame clones and leaves some out. The table has tens of thousands of clones, 86% seen once; the top ten hold roughly 2.8%. Sequenced sample: PBMCs. These receptors were taken from a man aged 25 to 40 with a blood cancer, CMV-positive, and with a related stem cell donor.

The rearrangement uses TRBV7-3 and TRBJ2-3; the match to TRBD2 covers 10 bases. Germline assignment: CDR1 SGHTA and CDR2 FQGTGA. Losses at the gene ends were 3 bases for V and 5 bases for J; bases not matched to a gene: 5. The CDR3 sequence is 15 residues long. The CDR3 loop reads CASSLSGRGGDTQYF. The CDR3 DNA follows: TGTGCCAGCAGCTTGAGCGGGAGGGGAGGAGATACGCAGTATTTT. The complete variable domain, with remaining parts taken from reference TRBV7-3 and TRBJ2-3, reads GAGVSQTPSNKVTEKGKYVELRCDPISGHTALYWYRQSLGQGPEFLIYFQGTGAADDSGLPNDRFFAVRPEGSVSTLKIQRTERGDSAVYLCASSLSGRGGDTQYFGPGTRLTVL.

The V and J genes are TRBV30 and TRBJ1-2; 9 nucleotides align to TRBD1. The V segment lost 4 bases and the J segment 8 bases; nucleotides outside the gene matches: 8. This CDR3 contains 13 residues. Germline loops: CDR1 GTSNPN, CDR2 SVGIG (reference sequence). DNA for the CDR3: TGTGCCTGGACTGACAGGGGGTATAGAGGCTACACCTTC. As protein: CAWTDRGYRGYTF.

The rearrangement links TRBV6-5 to TRBJ1-5, with 8 nucleotides matching TRBD1. The ends lost 6 bases at V and 1 base at J; junction bases unmatched: 5. This CDR3 region has 15 residues. CDR1 and CDR2 from the germline V gene are MNHEY and SVGAGI. CDR3 protein: CASRPQGGSNQPQHF. CDR3 bases: TGTGCCAGCAGACCACAGGGGGGAAGCAATCAGCCCCAGCATTTT.

V usage is TRBV7-9 and J usage is TRBJ2-7; a possible D gene is TRBD1 (5 bases). CDR3 length: 14 residues. Per the germline V gene, CDR1 is SEHNR and CDR2 is FQNEAQ (reference sequence). V lost 3 bases, J lost 2 bases, and 11 bases lay in between. DNA of the CDR3: TGTGCCAGCAGCTTGGTTCCAGGGACCTACGAGCAGTACTTC. Amino acids: CASSLVPGTYEQYF.

The chain is built from TRBV7-3 and TRBJ2-3; D ambiguous. The CDR3 sequence is 12 residues long. Germline V gene sequence: CDR1 SGHTA, CDR2 FQGTGA. Between the trimmed V and J ends, which lost 5 bases and 6 bases, there was a span of 9 bases. The CDR3 DNA follows: TGTGCCAGCAGCCCGGCCGGGGATACGCAGTATTTT. Translated, it gives CASSPAGDTQYF.

The J gene is TRBJ1-1, the V gene TRBV19; D perhaps matches TRBD1 (5 bases). This CDR3 region has 12 residues. Germline V CDR1 and CDR2: LNHDA, SQIVND (reference sequence). The V end lost 8 bases, the J end lost 0 bases, and 7 bases lay between the germline ends. This chain's CDR3 is CASGGVNTEAFF. Here the CDR3 DNA reads TGTGCCAGTGGGGGGGTGAACACTGAAGCTTTCTTT.

The chain employs TRBV6-5 and TRBJ2-1; 9 bases are shared with TRBD1. V lost 7 bases and J lost 4; bases outside the gene matches: 5. CDR1 MNHEY and CDR2 SVGAGI come from the germline V gene. The CDR3 sequence is 14 residues long. CDR3 in amino acids: CASKGTGPYNEQFF. The CDR3 nucleotides are TGTGCCAGCAAGGGGACAGGGCCTTACAATGAGCAGTTCTTC.

This sequence joins TRBV30 and TRBJ2-7, with D uncertain. Germline assignment: CDR1 GTSNPN and CDR2 SVGIG (reference sequence). The CDR3 has 14 amino acids. Deletions cut 4 bases from V and 0 bases from J, with 13 bases between. CDR3 in amino acids: CAWIQNSNSYEQYF. CDR3 nucleotide sequence: TGTGCCTGGATTCAAAATAGCAACTCCTACGAGCAGTACTTC.

This clone turned up a few times. The genes are TRBV6-1 and TRBJ2-2, with TRBD1 matching 10 bases. Unmatched junction bases numbered 6, after V lost 4 bases and J lost 7 bases. The CDR3 is 15 residues long. Germline assignment: CDR1 MNHNS and CDR2 SASEGT. The CDR3 bases are TGTGCCAGCAGTGGGAGGACAGGGGGTATCGGGGAGCTGTTTTTT. Translated: CASSGRTGGIGELFF.

The chain is built from TRBV30 and TRBJ2-7, with 7 bases identical to TRBD1. CDR1 is GTSNPN and CDR2 is SVGIG in the germline V gene (reference sequence). The length of the CDR3 is 12 residues. Trimming at V came to 5 bases and at J to 6 bases, leaving 7 bases not matched to a gene. The CDR3 spells CAWAAGGGEQYF. In DNA form, the CDR3 reads TGTGCCTGGGCGGCAGGGGGTGGCGAGCAGTACTTC.